This is a list of T cell receptor beta chains from one sample in a study of blood T cell repertoires in COVID-19. Assay used: immunoSEQ multiplex PCR; TCRdb lists only in-frame clones, some missing. This table has about 200,000 clones, approximately 80% appearing once. The source material was peripheral blood. Every receptor here comes from a woman over 75 with acute or convalescent COVID-19. Each CDR3 is given with its conserved first and last residue. A D gene is named only where the DNA matches it firmly. Clone size is not always given. Where it is, it says once, few, many or a class for expanded clones.

D gene: TRBD2
J gene: TRBJ2-1
V gene: TRBV28
clone size: .
CDR3 protein: CASTPPPGREFPEQFF
CDR3 DNA: TGTGCCAGCACCCCCCCACCCGGGCGGGAGTTTCCTGAGCAGTTCTTC

D gene: .
J gene: TRBJ1-5
V gene: TRBV9
clone size: .
CDR3 protein: CASSVGEGVQPQHF
CDR3 DNA: TGTGCCAGCAGCGTAGGAGAGGGCGTTCAGCCCCAGCATTTT

D gene: .
J gene: TRBJ2-7
V gene: TRBV6-5
clone size: .
CDR3 protein: CASSRYGDEQYF
CDR3 DNA: TGTGCCAGCAGCCGGTACGGGGACGAGCAGTACTTC

D gene: .
J gene: TRBJ1-1
V gene: TRBV28
clone size: few
CDR3 protein: CASRAPNTEAFF
CDR3 DNA: TGTGCCAGCAGGGCTCCTAACACTGAAGCTTTCTTT

D gene: TRBD2
J gene: TRBJ2-2
V gene: TRBV11-2
clone size: few
CDR3 protein: CASSVPGLVNGELFF
CDR3 DNA: TGTGCCAGCAGCGTTCCGGGACTAGTTAACGGGGAGCTGTTTTTT

D gene: .
J gene: TRBJ2-3
V gene: TRBV5-1
clone size: .
CDR3 protein: CASSSDFTDTQYF
CDR3 DNA: TGCGCCAGCAGCTCGGACTTCACAGATACGCAGTATTTT

D gene: .
J gene: TRBJ1-5
V gene: TRBV30
clone size: few
CDR3 protein: CAWSVQGTQPQHF
CDR3 DNA: TGTGCCTGGAGTGTACAGGGTACTCAGCCCCAGCATTTT

D gene: .
J gene: TRBJ2-7
V gene: TRBV18
clone size: .
CDR3 protein: CASSPGLDSYEQYF
CDR3 DNA: TGTGCCAGCTCACCCGGACTCGACTCCTACGAGCAGTACTTC

D gene: TRBD2
J gene: TRBJ2-1
V gene: TRBV19
clone size: .
CDR3 protein: CASSHGLAGGDEQFF
CDR3 DNA: TGTGCCAGTAGCCACGGACTAGCGGGAGGTGATGAGCAGTTCTTC

D gene: TRBD1
J gene: TRBJ1-6
V gene: TRBV2
clone size: once
CDR3 protein: CASTLEGQSNSPLHF
CDR3 DNA: TGTGCCAGCACCCTTGAGGGACAGAGTAATTCACCCCTCCACTTT

D gene: .
J gene: TRBJ1-6
V gene: TRBV12-3/TRBV12-4
clone size: .
CDR3 protein: CASSLTGSPLHF
CDR3 DNA: TGTGCCAGCAGTCTAACGGGTTCACCCCTCCACTTT

D gene: .
J gene: TRBJ2-3
V gene: TRBV28
clone size: .
CDR3 protein: CASSLPSPWPQYF
CDR3 DNA: TGTGCCAGCAGTTTACCCTCCCCTTGGCCGCAGTATTTT

D gene: .
J gene: TRBJ1-1
V gene: TRBV5-1
clone size: many
CDR3 protein: CASSLGQMNTEAFF
CDR3 DNA: TGCGCCAGCAGCTTGGGACAAATGAACACTGAAGCTTTCTTT

D gene: TRBD2
J gene: TRBJ2-5
V gene: TRBV7-2
clone size: .
CDR3 protein: CASSSGLVETQYF
CDR3 DNA: TGTGCCAGCAGCTCCGGACTAGTTGAGACCCAGTACTTC

D gene: TRBD2
J gene: TRBJ2-1
V gene: TRBV15
clone size: .
CDR3 protein: CATSRNGLAGTYNEQFF
CDR3 DNA: TGTGCCACCAGCAGAAACGGACTAGCGGGTACCTACAATGAGCAGTTCTTC

D gene: TRBD1
J gene: TRBJ1-5
V gene: TRBV30
clone size: few
CDR3 protein: CAWNYRGGQPQHF
CDR3 DNA: TGTGCCTGGAATTACAGGGGCGGTCAGCCCCAGCATTTT

D gene: .
J gene: TRBJ2-7
V gene: TRBV19
clone size: .
CDR3 protein: CASSRQESYEQYF
CDR3 DNA: TGTGCCAGTAGTCGACAGGAAAGCTACGAGCAGTACTTC

D gene: .
J gene: TRBJ2-7
V gene: TRBV7-9
clone size: .
CDR3 protein: CASSLVSGGHYEQYF
CDR3 DNA: TGTGCCAGCAGCTTAGTTTCGGGGGGCCATTACGAGCAGTACTTC

D gene: TRBD1
J gene: TRBJ1-1
V gene: TRBV7-9
clone size: .
CDR3 protein: CASSRWTGILNTEAFF
CDR3 DNA: TGTGCCAGCAGCCGGTGGACAGGGATCTTGAACACTGAAGCTTTCTTT

D gene: TRBD2
J gene: TRBJ2-3
V gene: TRBV6-2/TRBV6-3
clone size: .
CDR3 protein: CASSRLADTQYF
CDR3 DNA: TGTGCCAGCAGTAGACTAGCCGATACGCAGTATTTT

D gene: TRBD1
J gene: TRBJ2-7
V gene: TRBV7-6
clone size: .
CDR3 protein: CASSPQPGQGREQYF
CDR3 DNA: TGTGCCAGCAGCCCCCAACCGGGACAGGGCCGCGAGCAGTACTTC

D gene: TRBD1
J gene: TRBJ1-1
V gene: TRBV7-6
clone size: .
CDR3 protein: CASSPLPLTGVTEAFF
CDR3 DNA: TGTGCCAGCAGCCCTTTGCCCCTTACAGGGGTCACTGAAGCTTTCTTT

D gene: .
J gene: TRBJ1-6
V gene: TRBV15
clone size: .
CDR3 protein: CATSRKRDNSPLHF
CDR3 DNA: TGTGCCACCAGCAGAAAGCGGGATAATTCACCCCTCCACTTT

D gene: TRBD2
J gene: TRBJ2-1
V gene: TRBV19
clone size: .
CDR3 protein: CASSIGGGYYNEQFF
CDR3 DNA: TGTGCCAGTAGTATAGGGGGGGGATACTACAATGAGCAGTTCTTC

D gene: .
J gene: TRBJ1-2
V gene: TRBV19
clone size: few
CDR3 protein: CASSYGFNYGYTF
CDR3 DNA: TGTGCCAGTAGTTACGGGTTTAACTATGGCTACACCTTC

D gene: TRBD2
J gene: TRBJ2-1
V gene: TRBV6-6
clone size: .
CDR3 protein: CASSLTSGGASYNEQFF
CDR3 DNA: TGTGCCAGCAGTCTTACTAGCGGGGGGGCCTCCTACAATGAGCAGTTCTTC

D gene: .
J gene: TRBJ1-1
V gene: TRBV18
clone size: few
CDR3 protein: CASSPTPPPHTEAFF
CDR3 DNA: TGTGCCAGCTCACCCACTCCCCCACCACACACTGAAGCTTTCTTT

D gene: TRBD1
J gene: TRBJ1-5
V gene: TRBV28
clone size: .
CDR3 protein: CASSWDSSNQPQHF
CDR3 DNA: TGTGCCAGCAGTTGGGACAGCAGCAATCAGCCCCAGCATTTT

D gene: TRBD1
J gene: TRBJ1-6
V gene: TRBV4-2
clone size: .
CDR3 protein: CASSQVPGQDNSPLHF
CDR3 DNA: TGTGCCAGCAGCCAAGTTCCGGGACAGGATAATTCACCCCTCCACTTT

D gene: .
J gene: TRBJ2-2
V gene: TRBV5-1
clone size: .
CDR3 protein: CASSAGPNTGELFF
CDR3 DNA: TGCGCCAGCAGCGCGGGACCAAACACCGGGGAGCTGTTTTTT

D gene: .
J gene: TRBJ2-5
V gene: TRBV5-6
clone size: .
CDR3 protein: CASSLQETQYF
CDR3 DNA: TGTGCCAGCAGCCTCCAAGAGACCCAGTACTTC

D gene: .
J gene: TRBJ1-1
V gene: TRBV10-1
clone size: .
CDR3 protein: CASLTRDTEAFF
CDR3 DNA: TGCGCCAGCTTGACCCGGGACACTGAAGCTTTCTTT

D gene: TRBD1
J gene: TRBJ1-2
V gene: TRBV29-1
clone size: .
CDR3 protein: CSSSGQGMDTF
CDR3 DNA: TGCAGCTCCTCGGGACAGGGGATGGACACCTTC

D gene: .
J gene: TRBJ1-1
V gene: TRBV10-3
clone size: .
CDR3 protein: CALRREMNTEAFF
CDR3 DNA: TGTGCCCTTCGGAGGGAAATGAACACTGAAGCTTTCTTT

D gene: .
J gene: TRBJ2-1
V gene: TRBV21-1
clone size: .
CDR3 protein: CASSKGSAGPQNEQFF
CDR3 DNA: TGTGCCAGCAGCAAAGGTTCGGCGGGGCCTCAGAATGAGCAGTTCTTC

D gene: .
J gene: TRBJ1-2
V gene: TRBV7-3
clone size: few
CDR3 protein: CASSLIRGSGYTF
CDR3 DNA: TGTGCCAGCAGCTTGATCAGGGGCTCTGGCTACACCTTC

D gene: TRBD1
J gene: TRBJ1-4
V gene: TRBV28
clone size: .
CDR3 protein: CASSPSETGLRIEKLFF
CDR3 DNA: TGTGCCAGCAGTCCCAGCGAGACAGGGCTGCGAATTGAAAAACTGTTTTTT

D gene: .
J gene: TRBJ2-5
V gene: TRBV24-1
clone size: .
CDR3 protein: CATERRGERETQYF
CDR3 DNA: TGTGCCACGGAGAGGCGTGGAGAGCGAGAGACCCAGTACTTC

D gene: TRBD1
J gene: TRBJ2-3
V gene: TRBV5-1
clone size: .
CDR3 protein: CASSPGQGASDTQYF
CDR3 DNA: TGCGCCAGCAGCCCCGGACAGGGGGCTTCAGATACGCAGTATTTT

D gene: .
J gene: TRBJ2-7
V gene: TRBV5-1
clone size: .
CDR3 protein: CASSRGLGTYEQYF
CDR3 DNA: TGCGCCAGCAGCCGGGGACTCGGCACCTACGAGCAGTACTTC

D gene: TRBD1
J gene: TRBJ1-5
V gene: TRBV5-1
clone size: few
CDR3 protein: CASSWETGSNQPQHF
CDR3 DNA: TGCGCCAGCAGCTGGGAGACAGGGAGCAATCAGCCCCAGCATTTT

D gene: .
J gene: TRBJ1-4
V gene: TRBV10-3
clone size: .
CDR3 protein: CAISVGYGEKLFF
CDR3 DNA: TGTGCCATCAGTGTCGGGTACGGGGAAAAACTGTTTTTT

D gene: TRBD1
J gene: TRBJ2-7
V gene: TRBV5-1
clone size: .
CDR3 protein: CASSWTGFDEQYF
CDR3 DNA: TGCGCCAGCAGTTGGACAGGGTTCGACGAGCAGTACTTC

D gene: TRBD1
J gene: TRBJ2-7
V gene: TRBV29-1
clone size: many
CDR3 protein: CSVDGVDRGTGEQYF
CDR3 DNA: TGCAGCGTTGACGGGGTGGACAGGGGCACGGGCGAGCAGTACTTC

D gene: .
J gene: TRBJ2-7
V gene: TRBV20-1
clone size: .
CDR3 protein: CSATGPYEQYF
CDR3 DNA: TGCAGTGCTACTGGCCCCTACGAGCAGTACTTC

D gene: TRBD1
J gene: TRBJ2-3
V gene: TRBV5-6
clone size: .
CDR3 protein: CASYGQGTDTQYF
CDR3 DNA: TGTGCCAGCTATGGACAGGGCACAGATACGCAGTATTTT

D gene: TRBD2
J gene: TRBJ2-1
V gene: TRBV4-2
clone size: once
CDR3 protein: CASSPVGASGGLNEQFF
CDR3 DNA: TGTGCCAGCAGCCCCGTTGGGGCTAGCGGGGGGTTAAATGAGCAGTTCTTC

D gene: TRBD2
J gene: TRBJ2-7
V gene: TRBV5-8
clone size: .
CDR3 protein: CASSHTLAGRSYEQYF
CDR3 DNA: TGTGCCAGCAGCCATACCTTAGCGGGCCGGTCCTACGAGCAGTACTTC

D gene: TRBD2
J gene: TRBJ2-5
V gene: TRBV28
clone size: .
CDR3 protein: CASSLGLALYETQYF
CDR3 DNA: TGTGCCAGCAGTCTCGGACTAGCACTTTACGAGACCCAGTACTTC

D gene: .
J gene: TRBJ1-1
V gene: TRBV19
clone size: .
CDR3 protein: CASTSVGGGTEAFF
CDR3 DNA: TGTGCCAGTACCTCCGTAGGGGGTGGCACTGAAGCTTTCTTT

D gene: .
J gene: TRBJ2-1
V gene: TRBV29-1
clone size: once
CDR3 protein: CSVGTQGNEQFF
CDR3 DNA: TGCAGCGTTGGCACGCAGGGTAATGAGCAGTTCTTC

D gene: .
J gene: TRBJ1-4
V gene: TRBV5-4
clone size: .
CDR3 protein: CASSFRGGNEKLFF
CDR3 DNA: TGTGCCAGCAGCTTCCGGGGGGGAAACGAAAAACTGTTTTTT

D gene: TRBD2
J gene: TRBJ2-3
V gene: TRBV5-1
clone size: .
CDR3 protein: CASSSAGGSLPDTQYF
CDR3 DNA: TGCGCCAGCAGCTCTGCGGGAGGTAGTCTCCCAGATACGCAGTATTTT